This TCR beta chain was recorded in a study of early T cells in non-severe SARS-CoV-2 infection. Overall study: Whole-blood bulk RNA, unsorted, was sequenced, and chains were unpaired. General study results and limits: Anti-spike CD8 specificities were favored by VDJdb matching, whose results missed private and CD4 specificities.

In its sample, this clonotype was seen a few times. Its specificity is unknown. The library protocol tagged individual cDNA molecules with unique molecular identifiers. TCRdb re-called the 5' RACE reads through MiXCR, storing one row per CDR3 protein. The sample records 75,000 to 100,000 distinct CDR3 sequences, approximately 15% being singletons. The CDR3 contains 13 residues. Germline V gives CDR1 DFQATT, CDR2 SNEGSKA (reference sequence). Deletions cut 6 bases from V and 2 bases from J, with 13 bases between. The sample comprised whole blood. This chain connects TRBV20-1 to TRBJ1-2; D may be TRBD1 (5 bases). The sequence was obtained from an adult who was a healthcare worker with PCR-confirmed SARS-CoV-2 infection or an uninfected control (not recorded which). DNA for the CDR3: TGCAGTGCCTTCTACGCAGGGAACTATGGCTACACCTTC. Protein product: CSAFYAGNYGYTF.